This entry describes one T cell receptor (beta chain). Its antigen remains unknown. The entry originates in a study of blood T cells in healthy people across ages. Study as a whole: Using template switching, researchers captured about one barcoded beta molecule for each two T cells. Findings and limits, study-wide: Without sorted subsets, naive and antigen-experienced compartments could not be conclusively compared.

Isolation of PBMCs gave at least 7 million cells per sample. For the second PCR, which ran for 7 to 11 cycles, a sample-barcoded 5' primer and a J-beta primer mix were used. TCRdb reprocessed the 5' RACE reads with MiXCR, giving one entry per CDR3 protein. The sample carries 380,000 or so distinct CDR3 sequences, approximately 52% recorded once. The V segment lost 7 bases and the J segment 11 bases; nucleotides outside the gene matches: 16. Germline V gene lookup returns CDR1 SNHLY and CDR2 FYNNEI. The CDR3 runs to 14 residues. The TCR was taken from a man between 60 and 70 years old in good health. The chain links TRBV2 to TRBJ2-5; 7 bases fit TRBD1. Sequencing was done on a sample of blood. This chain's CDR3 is CASTQMQGVGEQYF. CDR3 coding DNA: TGTGCCAGCACCCAAATGCAGGGGGTGGGAGAGCAGTACTTC.